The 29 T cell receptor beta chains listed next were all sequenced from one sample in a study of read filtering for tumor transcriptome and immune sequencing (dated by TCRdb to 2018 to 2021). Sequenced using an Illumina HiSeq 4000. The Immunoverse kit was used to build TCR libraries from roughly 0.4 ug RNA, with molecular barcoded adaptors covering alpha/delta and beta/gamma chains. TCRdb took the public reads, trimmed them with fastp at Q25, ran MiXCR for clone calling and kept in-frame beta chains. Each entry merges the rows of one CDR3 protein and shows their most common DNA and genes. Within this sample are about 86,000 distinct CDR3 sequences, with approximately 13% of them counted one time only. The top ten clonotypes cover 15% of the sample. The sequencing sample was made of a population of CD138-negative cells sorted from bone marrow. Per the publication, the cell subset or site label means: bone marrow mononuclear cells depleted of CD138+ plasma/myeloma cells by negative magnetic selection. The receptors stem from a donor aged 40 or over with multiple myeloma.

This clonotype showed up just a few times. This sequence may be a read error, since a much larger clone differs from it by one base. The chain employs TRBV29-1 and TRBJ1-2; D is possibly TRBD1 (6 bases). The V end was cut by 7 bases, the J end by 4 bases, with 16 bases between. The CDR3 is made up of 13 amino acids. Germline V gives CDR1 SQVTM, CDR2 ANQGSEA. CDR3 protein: CSAPDGGLYGYTF. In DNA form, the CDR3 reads TGCAGCGCACCCGATGGGGGGCTCTATGGCTACACCTTC. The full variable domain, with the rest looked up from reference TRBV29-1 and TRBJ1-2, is SAVISQKPSRDICQRGTSLTIQCQVDSQVTMMFWYRQQPGQSLTLIATANQGSEATYESGFVIDKFPISRPNLTFSTLTVSNMSPEDSSIYLCSAPDGGLYGYTFGSGTRLTVV.

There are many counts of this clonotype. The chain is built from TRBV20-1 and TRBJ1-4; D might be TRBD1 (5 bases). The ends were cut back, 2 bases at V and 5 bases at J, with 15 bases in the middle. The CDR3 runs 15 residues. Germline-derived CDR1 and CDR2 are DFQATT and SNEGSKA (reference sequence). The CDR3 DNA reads TGCAGTGCTAGAACCCCAGGGCGTGAAAATGAAAAACTGTTTTTT. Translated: CSARTPGRENEKLFF.

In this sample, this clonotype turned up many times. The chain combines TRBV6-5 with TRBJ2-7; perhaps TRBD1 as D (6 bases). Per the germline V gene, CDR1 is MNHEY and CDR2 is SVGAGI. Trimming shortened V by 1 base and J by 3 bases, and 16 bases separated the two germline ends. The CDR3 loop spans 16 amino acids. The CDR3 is CASSYYAPGELYEQYF. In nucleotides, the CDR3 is TGTGCCAGCAGTTACTATGCGCCAGGGGAACTCTACGAGCAGTACTTC.

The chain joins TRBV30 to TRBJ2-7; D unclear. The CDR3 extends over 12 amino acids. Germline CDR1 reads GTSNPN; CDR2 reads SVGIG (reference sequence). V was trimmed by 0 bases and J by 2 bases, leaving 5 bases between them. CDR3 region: CAWSVATYEQYF. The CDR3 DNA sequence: TGTGCCTGGAGTGTGGCGACCTACGAGCAGTACTTC.

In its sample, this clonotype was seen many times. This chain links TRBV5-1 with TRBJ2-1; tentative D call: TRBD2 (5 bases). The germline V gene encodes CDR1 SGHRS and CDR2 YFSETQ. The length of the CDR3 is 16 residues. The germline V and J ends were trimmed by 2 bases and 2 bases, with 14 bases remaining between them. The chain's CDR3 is CASSLEGSSTYNEQFF. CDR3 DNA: TGCGCCAGCAGCTTAGAGGGTAGCAGCACCTACAATGAGCAGTTCTTC.

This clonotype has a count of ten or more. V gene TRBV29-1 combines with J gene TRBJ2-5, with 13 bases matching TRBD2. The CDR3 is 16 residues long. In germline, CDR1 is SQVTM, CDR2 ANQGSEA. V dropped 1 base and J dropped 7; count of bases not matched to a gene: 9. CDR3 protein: CSVEGWTSGRAGTQYF. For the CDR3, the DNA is TGCAGCGTTGAAGGATGGACTAGCGGGAGAGCGGGGACCCAGTACTTC.

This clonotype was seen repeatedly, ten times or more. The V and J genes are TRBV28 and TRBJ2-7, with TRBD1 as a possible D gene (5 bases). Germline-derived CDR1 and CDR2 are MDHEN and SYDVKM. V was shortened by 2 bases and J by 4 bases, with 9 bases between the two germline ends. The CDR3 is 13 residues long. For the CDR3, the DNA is TGTGCCAGCAGTTTAAGTGACAGATACGAGCAGTACTTC. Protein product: CASSLSDRYEQYF.

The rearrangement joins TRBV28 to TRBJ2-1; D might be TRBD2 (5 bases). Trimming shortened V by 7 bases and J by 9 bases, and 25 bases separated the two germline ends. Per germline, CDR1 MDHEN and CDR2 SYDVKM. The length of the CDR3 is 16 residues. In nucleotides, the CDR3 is TGTGCCAGCACCCCTCCCGGGGTAGATCGGTTCGGTGAGCAGTTCTTC. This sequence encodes CASTPPGVDRFGEQFF.

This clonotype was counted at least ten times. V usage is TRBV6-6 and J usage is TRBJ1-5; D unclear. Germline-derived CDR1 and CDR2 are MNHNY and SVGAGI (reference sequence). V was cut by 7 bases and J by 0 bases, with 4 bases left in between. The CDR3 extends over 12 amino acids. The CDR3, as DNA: TGTGCCAGCATGGGTAGCAATCAGCCCCAGCATTTT. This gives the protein CASMGSNQPQHF.

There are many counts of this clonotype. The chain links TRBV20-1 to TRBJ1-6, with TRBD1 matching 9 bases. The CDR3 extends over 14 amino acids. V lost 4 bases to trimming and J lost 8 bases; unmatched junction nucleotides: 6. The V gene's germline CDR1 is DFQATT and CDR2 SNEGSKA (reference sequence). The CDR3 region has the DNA TGCAGTGCTAAACAGGGGGCCGGGGATTCACCCCTCCACTTT. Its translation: CSAKQGAGDSPLHF.

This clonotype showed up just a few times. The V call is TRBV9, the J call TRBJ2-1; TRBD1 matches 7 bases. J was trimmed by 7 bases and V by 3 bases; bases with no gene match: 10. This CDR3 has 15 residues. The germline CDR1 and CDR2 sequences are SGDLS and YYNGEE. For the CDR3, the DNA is TGTGCCAGCAGCGAGGATGGACAGGCCCTTAATGAGCAGTTCTTC. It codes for CASSEDGQALNEQFF.

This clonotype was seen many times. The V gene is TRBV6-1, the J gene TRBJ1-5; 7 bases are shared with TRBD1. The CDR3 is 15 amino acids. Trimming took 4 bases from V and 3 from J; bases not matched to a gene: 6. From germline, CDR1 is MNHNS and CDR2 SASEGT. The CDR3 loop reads CASSGDRLHNQPQHF. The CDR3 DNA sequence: TGTGCCAGCAGTGGGGACAGACTTCACAATCAGCCCCAGCATTTT.

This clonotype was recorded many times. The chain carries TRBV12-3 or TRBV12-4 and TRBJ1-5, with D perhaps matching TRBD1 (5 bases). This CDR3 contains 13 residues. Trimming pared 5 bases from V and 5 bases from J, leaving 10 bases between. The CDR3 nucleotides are TGTGCCAGCAGTAAGGCACAGGATCAGCCCCAGCATTTT. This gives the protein CASSKAQDQPQHF.

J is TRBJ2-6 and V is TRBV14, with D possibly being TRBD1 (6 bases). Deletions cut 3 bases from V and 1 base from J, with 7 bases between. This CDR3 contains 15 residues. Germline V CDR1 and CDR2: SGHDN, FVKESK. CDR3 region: CASSHRGSGANVLTF. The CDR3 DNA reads TGTGCCAGCAGCCACAGGGGTTCTGGGGCCAACGTCCTGACTTTC.

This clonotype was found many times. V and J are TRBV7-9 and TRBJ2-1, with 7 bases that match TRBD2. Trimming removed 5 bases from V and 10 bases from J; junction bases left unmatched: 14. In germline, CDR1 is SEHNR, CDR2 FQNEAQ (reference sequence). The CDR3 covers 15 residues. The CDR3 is CASSLQGPKAGEQFF. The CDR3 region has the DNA TGTGCCAGCAGCCTGCAGGGTCCTAAAGCGGGGGAGCAGTTCTTC.

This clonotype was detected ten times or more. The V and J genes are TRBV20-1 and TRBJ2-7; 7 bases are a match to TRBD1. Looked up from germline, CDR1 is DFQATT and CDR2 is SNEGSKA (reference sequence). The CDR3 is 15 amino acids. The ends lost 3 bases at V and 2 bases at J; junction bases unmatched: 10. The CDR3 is CSASLAQGQTYEQYF. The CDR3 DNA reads TGCAGTGCTAGCCTAGCACAGGGGCAAACCTACGAGCAGTACTTC.

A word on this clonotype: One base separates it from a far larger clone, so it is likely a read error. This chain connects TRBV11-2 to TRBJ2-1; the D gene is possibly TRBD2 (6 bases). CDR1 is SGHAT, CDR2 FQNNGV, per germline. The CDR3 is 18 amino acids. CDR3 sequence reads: CASSLTLKRVGTYDEQFF. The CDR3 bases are TGTGCCAGCAGCTTAACATTAAAGCGGGTGGGAACCTACGATGAGCAGTTCTTC.

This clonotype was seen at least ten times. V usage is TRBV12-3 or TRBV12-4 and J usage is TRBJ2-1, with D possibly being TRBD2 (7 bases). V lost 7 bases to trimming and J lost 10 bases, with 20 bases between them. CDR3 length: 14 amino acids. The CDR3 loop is CASTLGGGGDEQFF. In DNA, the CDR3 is TGTGCCAGCACCTTGGGGGGGGGCGGCGACGAGCAGTTCTTC.

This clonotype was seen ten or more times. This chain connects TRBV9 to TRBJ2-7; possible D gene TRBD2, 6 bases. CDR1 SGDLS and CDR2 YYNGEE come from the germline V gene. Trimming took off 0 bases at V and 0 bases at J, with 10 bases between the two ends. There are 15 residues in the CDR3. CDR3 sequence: CASSVGGSGSYEQYF. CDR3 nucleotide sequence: TGTGCCAGCAGCGTAGGAGGTAGCGGCTCCTACGAGCAGTACTTC.

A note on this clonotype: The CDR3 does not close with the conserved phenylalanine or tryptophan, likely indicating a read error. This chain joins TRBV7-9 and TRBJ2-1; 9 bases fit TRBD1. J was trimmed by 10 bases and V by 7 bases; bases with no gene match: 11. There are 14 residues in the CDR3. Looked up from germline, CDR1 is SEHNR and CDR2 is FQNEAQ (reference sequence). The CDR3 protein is CASTLKIGQGEQFL. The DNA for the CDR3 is TGTGCCAGCACCCTAAAGATTGGACAGGGGGAGCAGTTCCTC.

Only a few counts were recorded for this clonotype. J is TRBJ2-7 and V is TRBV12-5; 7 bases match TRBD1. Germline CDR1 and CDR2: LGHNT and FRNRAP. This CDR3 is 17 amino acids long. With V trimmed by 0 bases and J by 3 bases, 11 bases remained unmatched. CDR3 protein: CASGLVLSRDSFYEQYF. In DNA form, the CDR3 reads TGTGCTAGTGGTTTGGTACTGTCCAGGGACAGCTTCTACGAGCAGTACTTC.

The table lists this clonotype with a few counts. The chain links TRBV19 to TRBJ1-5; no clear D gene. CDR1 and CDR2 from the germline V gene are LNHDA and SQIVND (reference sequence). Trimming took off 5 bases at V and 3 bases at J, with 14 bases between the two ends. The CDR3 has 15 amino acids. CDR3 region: CASSPRGRDNQPQHF. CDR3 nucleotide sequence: TGTGCCAGTAGTCCCAGAGGCCGGGACAATCAGCCCCAGCATTTT.

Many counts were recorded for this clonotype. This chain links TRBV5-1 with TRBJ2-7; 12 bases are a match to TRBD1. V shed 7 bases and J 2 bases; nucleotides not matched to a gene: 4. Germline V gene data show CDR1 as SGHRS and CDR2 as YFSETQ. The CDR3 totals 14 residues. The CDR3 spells CASAGTGGAYEQYF. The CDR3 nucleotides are TGCGCCAGCGCGGGGACAGGGGGCGCCTACGAGCAGTACTTC.

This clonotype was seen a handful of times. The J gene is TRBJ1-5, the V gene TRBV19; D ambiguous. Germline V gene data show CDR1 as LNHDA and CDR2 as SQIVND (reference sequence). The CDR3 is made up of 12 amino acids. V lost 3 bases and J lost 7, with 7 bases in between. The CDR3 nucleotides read TGTGCCAGTAGTATCGCGGGGCAGCCCCAGCATTTT. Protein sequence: CASSIAGQPQHF.

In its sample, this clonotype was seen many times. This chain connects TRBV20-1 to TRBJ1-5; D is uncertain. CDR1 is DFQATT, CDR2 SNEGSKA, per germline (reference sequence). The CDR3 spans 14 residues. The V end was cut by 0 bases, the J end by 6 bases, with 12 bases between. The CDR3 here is CSAREASEVQPQHF. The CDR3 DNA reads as TGCAGTGCTAGAGAGGCGTCAGAAGTTCAGCCCCAGCATTTT.

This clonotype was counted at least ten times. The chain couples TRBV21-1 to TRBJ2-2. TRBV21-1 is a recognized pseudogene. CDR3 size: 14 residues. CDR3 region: CASSKEFRTGELFF. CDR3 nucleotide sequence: TGTGCCAGCAGCAAAGAATTCCGTACCGGGGAGCTGTTTTTT.

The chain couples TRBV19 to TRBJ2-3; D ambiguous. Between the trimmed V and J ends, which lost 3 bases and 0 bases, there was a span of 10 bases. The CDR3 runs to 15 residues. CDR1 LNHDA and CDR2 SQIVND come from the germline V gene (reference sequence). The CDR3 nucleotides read TGTGCCAGTAGTATCGCCAGTTCTAGCACAGATACGCAGTATTTT. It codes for CASSIASSSTDTQYF.

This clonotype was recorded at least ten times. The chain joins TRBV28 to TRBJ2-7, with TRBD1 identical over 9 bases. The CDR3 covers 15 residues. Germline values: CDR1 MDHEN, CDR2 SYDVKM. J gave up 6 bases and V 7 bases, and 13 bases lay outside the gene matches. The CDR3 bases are TGTGCCAGCACCTACCACGGACAGGGGAGGGGCGAGCAGTACTTC. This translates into CASTYHGQGRGEQYF.

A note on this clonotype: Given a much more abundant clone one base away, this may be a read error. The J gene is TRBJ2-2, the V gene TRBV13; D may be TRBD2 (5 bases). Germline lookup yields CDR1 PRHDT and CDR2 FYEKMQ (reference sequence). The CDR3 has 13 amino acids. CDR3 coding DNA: TGTGCCAGCAGCTTAGGGTCCGCCGGGGAGCCGTTTTTT. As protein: CASSLGSAGEPFF. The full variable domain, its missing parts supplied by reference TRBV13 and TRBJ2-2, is AAGVIQSPRHLIKEKRETATLKCYPIPRHDTVYWYQQGPGQDPQFLISFYEKMQSDKGSIPDRFSAQQFSDYHSELNMSSLELGDSALYFCASSLGSAGEPFFGEGSRLTVL.